These 18 T cell receptor beta chains came from one sample sequenced in a study of blood T cell repertoires in COVID-19 (dated by TCRdb to 2020 to 2021). Libraries were built with the immunoSEQ multiplex PCR assay. Drawn from immuneACCESS, this table holds only the in-frame rearrangements with V and J called that TCRdb kept. Clones are partly lost; checked studies trace under half to an unresolved V gene and leave the rest unexplained. The sample contains more than 150,000 clones, about 89% of them found a single time. Of the sample, roughly 6.7% is held by the ten largest clones. The material sequenced was peripheral blood. The receptors here all came from a middle-aged man with acute or convalescent COVID-19.

The DNA for the CDR3 is TGTGCCAGCAGTTTTGATCGCGGGGGGGCCGTTGAGCAGTTCTTC. Translating gives CASSFDRGGAVEQFF. The chain uses TRBV27 and TRBJ2-1, with 9 bases matching TRBD2. The V gene end was trimmed by 3 bases and the J gene end by 9 bases; junction bases not matched to a gene: 9. The germline gives CDR1 MNHEY, CDR2 SMNVEV (reference sequence). The CDR3 has 15 residues.

The chain is built from TRBV19 and TRBJ1-2; TRBD1 agrees at 8 bases. The CDR3 is 15 residues long. The V gene's germline CDR1 is LNHDA and CDR2 SQIVND (reference sequence). After removal of 6 bases from V and 1 base from J, the junction contained 7 bases not matched to a gene. This CDR3 reads CASSLGTGFNYGYTF. DNA of the CDR3: TGTGCCAGTAGCCTGGGGACAGGCTTTAACTATGGCTACACCTTC.

V gene TRBV30 combines with J gene TRBJ2-2, with 8 bases fitting TRBD2. CDR3 length equals 14 residues. CDR1 is GTSNPN, CDR2 SVGIG, per germline (reference sequence). V trimming: 2 bases; J trimming: 1 base; junction bases outside the gene matches: 0. CDR3 in amino acids: CAWSLAGNTGELFF. The CDR3 DNA reads TGTGCCTGGAGTCTAGCGGGGAACACCGGGGAGCTGTTTTTT.

The V call is TRBV7-2, the J call TRBJ2-2, with D tentatively TRBD2 (6 bases). Per germline, CDR1 SGHTA and CDR2 FQGNSA. CDR3 length: 15 residues. V gave up 4 bases and J gave up 5 bases, with 14 bases separating them. For the CDR3, the DNA is TGTGCCAGCAGCTCCCTGGGGGGAGTTACCGGGGAGCTGTTTTTT. Protein: CASSSLGGVTGELFF.

The chain couples TRBV27 to TRBJ2-7; 7 bases map to TRBD2. Germline CDR1 reads MNHEY; CDR2 reads SMNVEV (reference sequence). The trim removed 6 bases at V and 0 bases at J, leaving 8 bases unmatched. CDR3 length equals 15 residues. The CDR3 spells CASSPWEGTSYEQYF. CDR3 nucleotide sequence: TGTGCCAGCAGCCCCTGGGAGGGGACCTCCTACGAGCAGTACTTC.

V and J are TRBV5-5 and TRBJ2-7; 8 bases match TRBD1. Trimming at V came to 4 bases and at J to 5 bases, leaving 8 bases not matched to a gene. This CDR3 region has 14 residues. The germline V gene has CDR1 SGHKS and CDR2 YYEKEE (reference sequence). In DNA form, the CDR3 reads TGTGCCAGCAGCGGACAGGGTACAACGAACGAGCAGTACTTC. Its translation is CASSGQGTTNEQYF.

The chain has TRBV25-1 and TRBJ1-1; tentative D call: TRBD1 (5 bases). The V end lost 1 base, the J end lost 1 base, and 10 bases lay between the germline ends. From germline, CDR1 is MGHDK and CDR2 SYGVNS. This CDR3 has 15 amino acids. CDR3 in amino acids: CASSESRGGNTEAFF. In DNA form, the CDR3 reads TGTGCCAGCAGTGAATCCCGGGGGGGGAACACTGAAGCTTTCTTT.

The chain employs TRBV19 and TRBJ2-7; D is perhaps TRBD2 (5 bases). This CDR3 has 15 amino acids. The germline V and J ends were trimmed by 5 bases and 4 bases, with 18 bases remaining between them. Germline assignment: CDR1 LNHDA and CDR2 SQIVND (reference sequence). This CDR3 reads CASSAGLTGKYEQYF. CDR3 coding DNA: TGTGCCAGTAGTGCGGGCCTTACGGGGAAATACGAGCAGTACTTC. Variable domain in full (rest from reference TRBV19 and TRBJ2-7): DGGITQSPKYLFRKEGQNVTLSCEQNLNHDAMYWYRQDPGQGLRLIYYSQIVNDFQKGDIAEGYSVSREKKESFPLTVTSAQKNPTAFYLCASSAGLTGKYEQYFGPGTRLTVT.

This rearrangement joins TRBV2 to TRBJ2-1; TRBD2 agrees at 10 bases. The germline CDR1 and CDR2 sequences are SNHLY and FYNNEI. J was trimmed by 3 bases and V by 8 bases; bases with no gene match: 7. This CDR3 region has 15 residues. The DNA of the CDR3 is TGTGCCAGCCGTAGGACTAGCGGTCTCTACAATGAGCAGTTCTTC. It yields the protein CASRRTSGLYNEQFF.

The chain has TRBV4-3 and TRBJ1-1; unclear D gene. V lost 0 bases to trimming and J lost 0 bases, with 14 bases between them. The germline V gene encodes CDR1 LGHNA and CDR2 YSLEER. The CDR3 runs to 17 residues. For the CDR3, the DNA is TGCGCCAGCAGCCAAGATATTAAAGGAGGCATGAACACTGAAGCTTTCTTT. Amino acid sequence: CASSQDIKGGMNTEAFF.

The chain combines TRBV6-5 with TRBJ2-1, with a tentative D call TRBD2 (5 bases). The germline gives CDR1 MNHEY, CDR2 SVGAGI. Trimming removed 6 bases at V and 8 bases at J, with 17 bases between. The CDR3 contains 14 residues. CDR3 amino acids: CASSPGLAVDEQFF. DNA for the CDR3: TGTGCCAGCAGCCCCGGACTGGCCGTGGATGAGCAGTTCTTC.

This clone occurred once. The chain is built from TRBV30 and TRBJ1-1; D gene uncertain. Trimming cost V 4 bases and J 0 bases, with 12 bases left between them. Looked up from germline, CDR1 is GTSNPN and CDR2 is SVGIG (reference sequence). The CDR3 covers 14 residues. CDR3: CAWISQIMNTEAFF. CDR3 coding DNA: TGTGCCTGGATTTCCCAAATCATGAACACTGAAGCTTTCTTT.

This clone is a singleton in its sample. This sequence joins TRBV5-4 and TRBJ1-4, with unresolved D. CDR1 and CDR2 from the germline V gene are SGHNT and YYREEE (reference sequence). V was pared by 4 bases and J by 5 bases, with 12 bases between. This CDR3 contains 14 residues. The CDR3 DNA reads as TGTGCCAGCAGCACCACAGACCAGAATGAAAAACTGTTTTTT. It translates to CASSTTDQNEKLFF.

This chain links TRBV4-2 with TRBJ2-7; no clear D gene. The CDR3 runs to 12 residues. CDR1 is LGHNA, CDR2 YNFKEQ, per germline. V dropped 0 bases and J dropped 2 bases, with 2 bases sitting between them. CDR3 nucleotide sequence: TGTGCCAGCAGCCAAGACACCTACGAGCAGTACTTC. Its protein product is CASSQDTYEQYF.

The V gene is TRBV4-1, the J gene TRBJ2-7; 9 bases line up with TRBD2. The CDR3 is 14 residues long. Germline CDR1 is MGHRA and CDR2 is YSYEKL. Trimming removed 1 base from V and 6 bases from J; junction bases left unmatched: 4. CDR3 nucleotide sequence: TGCGCCAGCAGCCAAGCGCGGGGGGGCCGCGAGCAGTACTTC. This encodes CASSQARGGREQYF.

This chain joins TRBV6-2 or TRBV6-3 and TRBJ2-7, with D perhaps TRBD2 (5 bases). The CDR3 spans 15 residues. Deletions cut 0 bases from V and 5 bases from J, with 14 bases between. Germline CDR1 reads MNHEY; CDR2 reads SVGEGT. The CDR3 DNA follows: TGTGCCAGCAGTTACTCGCTAACCGGGGTTGACGAGCAGTACTTC. Its translation is CASSYSLTGVDEQYF.

V and J are TRBV7-9 and TRBJ1-2, with TRBD1 identical over 7 bases. V shed 8 bases, J shed 6 bases, and the junction held 12 bases outside the gene matches. CDR1 is SEHNR and CDR2 is FQNEAQ in the germline V gene (reference sequence). CDR3 length: 14 amino acids. CDR3 sequence (DNA): TGTGCCAGCGGGACAGTAAGTGAGAGGGATGGCTACACCTTC. This sequence encodes CASGTVSERDGYTF. The complete variable domain, with remaining parts taken from reference TRBV7-9 and TRBJ1-2, reads DTGVSQNPRHKITKRGQNVTFRCDPISEHNRLYWYRQTLGQGPEFLTYFQNEAQLEKSRLLSDRFSAERPKGSFSTLEIQRTEQGDSAMYLCASGTVSERDGYTFGSGTRLTVV.

The J gene is TRBJ1-2, the V gene TRBV5-4; no firm D call. CDR3 length equals 14 residues. CDR1 SGHNT and CDR2 YYREEE come from the germline V gene (reference sequence). V dropped 2 bases and J dropped 8 bases, with 16 bases sitting between them. The CDR3 coding sequence is TGTGCCAGCAGCTTACAGCGACGGGAGGAGGGCTACACCTTC. It codes for CASSLQRREEGYTF.